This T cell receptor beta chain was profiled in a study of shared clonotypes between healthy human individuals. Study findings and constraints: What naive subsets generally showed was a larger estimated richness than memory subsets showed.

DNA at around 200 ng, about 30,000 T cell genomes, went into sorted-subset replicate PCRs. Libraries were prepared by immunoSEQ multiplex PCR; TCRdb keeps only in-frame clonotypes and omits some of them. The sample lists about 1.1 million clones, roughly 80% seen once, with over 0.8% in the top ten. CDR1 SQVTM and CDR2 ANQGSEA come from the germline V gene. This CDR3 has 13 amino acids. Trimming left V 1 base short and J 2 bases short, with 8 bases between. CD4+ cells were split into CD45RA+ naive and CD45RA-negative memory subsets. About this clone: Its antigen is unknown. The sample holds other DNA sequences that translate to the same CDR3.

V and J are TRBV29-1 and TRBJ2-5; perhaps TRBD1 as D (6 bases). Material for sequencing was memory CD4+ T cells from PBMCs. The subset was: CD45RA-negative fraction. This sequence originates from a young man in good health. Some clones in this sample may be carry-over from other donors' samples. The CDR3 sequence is CSVEGTGQETQYF. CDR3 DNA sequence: TGCAGCGTTGAAGGCACAGGGCAAGAGACCCAGTACTTC. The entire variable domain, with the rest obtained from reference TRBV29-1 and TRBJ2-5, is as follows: SAVISQKPSRDICQRGTSLTIQCQVDSQVTMMFWYRQQPGQSLTLIATANQGSEATYESGFVIDKFPISRPNLTFSTLTVSNMSPEDSSIYLCSVEGTGQETQYFGPGTRLLVL.